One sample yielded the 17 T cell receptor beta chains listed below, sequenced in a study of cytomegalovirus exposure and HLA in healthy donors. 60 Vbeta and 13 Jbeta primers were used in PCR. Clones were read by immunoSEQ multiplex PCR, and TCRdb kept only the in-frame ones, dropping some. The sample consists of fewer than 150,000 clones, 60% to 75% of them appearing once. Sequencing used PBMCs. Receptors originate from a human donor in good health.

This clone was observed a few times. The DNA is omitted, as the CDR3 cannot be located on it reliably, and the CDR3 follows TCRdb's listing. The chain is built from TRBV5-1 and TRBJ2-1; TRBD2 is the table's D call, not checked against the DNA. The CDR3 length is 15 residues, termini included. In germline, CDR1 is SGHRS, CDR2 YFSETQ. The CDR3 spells CASSSSVDSYNEQFF.

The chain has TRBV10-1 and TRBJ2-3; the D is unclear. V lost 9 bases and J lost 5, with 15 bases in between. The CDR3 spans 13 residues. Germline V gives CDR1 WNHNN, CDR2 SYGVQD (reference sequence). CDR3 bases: TGCGCCAGGCCTAAAGATAGGAGAGATACGCAGTATTTT. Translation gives CARPKDRRDTQYF.

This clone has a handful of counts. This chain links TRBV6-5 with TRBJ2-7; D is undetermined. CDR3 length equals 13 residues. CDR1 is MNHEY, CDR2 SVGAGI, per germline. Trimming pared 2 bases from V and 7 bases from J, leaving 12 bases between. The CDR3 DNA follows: TGTGCCAGCAGTTACGCGCGGCTCCGGGAGCAGTACTTC. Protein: CASSYARLREQYF.

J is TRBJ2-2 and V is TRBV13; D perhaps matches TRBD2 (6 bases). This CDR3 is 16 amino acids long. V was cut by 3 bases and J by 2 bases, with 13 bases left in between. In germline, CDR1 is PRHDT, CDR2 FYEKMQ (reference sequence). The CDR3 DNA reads TGTGCCAGCAGCTTTGCGGCTAGCGCAAACACCGGGGAGCTGTTTTTT. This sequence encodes CASSFAASANTGELFF.

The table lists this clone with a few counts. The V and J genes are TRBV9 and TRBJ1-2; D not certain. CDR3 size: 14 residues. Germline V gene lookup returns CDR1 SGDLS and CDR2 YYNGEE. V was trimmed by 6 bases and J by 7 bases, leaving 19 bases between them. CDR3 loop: CASNIDGGVFGYTF. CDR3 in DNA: TGTGCCAGCAACATAGATGGAGGAGTGTTTGGCTACACCTTC.

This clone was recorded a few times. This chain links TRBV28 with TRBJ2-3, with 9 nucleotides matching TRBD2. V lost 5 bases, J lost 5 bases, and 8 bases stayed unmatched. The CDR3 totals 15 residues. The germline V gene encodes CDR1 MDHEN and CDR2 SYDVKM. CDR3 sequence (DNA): TGTGCCAGCAGTATTAGCGGGAGCGGTAAAGATACGCAGTATTTT. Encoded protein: CASSISGSGKDTQYF.

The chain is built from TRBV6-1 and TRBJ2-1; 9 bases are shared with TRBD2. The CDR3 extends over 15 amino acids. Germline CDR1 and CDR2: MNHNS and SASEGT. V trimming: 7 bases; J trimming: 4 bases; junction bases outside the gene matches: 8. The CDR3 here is CASKTPGLAYNEQFF. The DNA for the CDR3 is TGTGCCAGCAAGACTCCGGGACTAGCATACAATGAGCAGTTCTTC.

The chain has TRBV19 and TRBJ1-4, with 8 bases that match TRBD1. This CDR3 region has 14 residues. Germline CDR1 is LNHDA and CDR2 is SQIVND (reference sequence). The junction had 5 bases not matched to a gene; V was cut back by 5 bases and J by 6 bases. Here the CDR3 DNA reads TGTGCCAGTAGTGTCGGGACAGGATATGAAAAACTGTTTTTT. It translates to CASSVGTGYEKLFF. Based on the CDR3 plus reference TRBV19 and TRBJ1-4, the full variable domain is DGGITQSPKYLFRKEGQNVTLSCEQNLNHDAMYWYRQDPGQGLRLIYYSQIVNDFQKGDIAEGYSVSREKKESFPLTVTSAQKNPTAFYLCASSVGTGYEKLFFGSGTQLSVL.

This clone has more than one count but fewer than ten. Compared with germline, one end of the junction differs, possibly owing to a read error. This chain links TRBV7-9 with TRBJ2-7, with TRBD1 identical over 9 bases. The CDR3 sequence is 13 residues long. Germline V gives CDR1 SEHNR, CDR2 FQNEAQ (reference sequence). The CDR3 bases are TGTGCCAGCAGCAAGGGGGCCTGGGACAGGGTAGACTTC. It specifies CASSKGAWDRVDF.

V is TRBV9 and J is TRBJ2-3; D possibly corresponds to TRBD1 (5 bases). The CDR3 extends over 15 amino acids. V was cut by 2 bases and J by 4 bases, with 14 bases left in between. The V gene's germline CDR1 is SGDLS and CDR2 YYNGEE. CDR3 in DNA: TGTGCCAGCAGCGTCCTTCCGGAAGGGGCAGATACGCAGTATTTT. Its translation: CASSVLPEGADTQYF.

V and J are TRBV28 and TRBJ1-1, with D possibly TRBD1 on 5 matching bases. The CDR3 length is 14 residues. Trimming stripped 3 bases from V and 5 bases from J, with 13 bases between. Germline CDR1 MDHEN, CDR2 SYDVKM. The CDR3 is CASSLGGGRTEAFF. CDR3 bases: TGTGCCAGCAGTTTGGGGGGAGGGCGGACTGAAGCTTTCTTT.

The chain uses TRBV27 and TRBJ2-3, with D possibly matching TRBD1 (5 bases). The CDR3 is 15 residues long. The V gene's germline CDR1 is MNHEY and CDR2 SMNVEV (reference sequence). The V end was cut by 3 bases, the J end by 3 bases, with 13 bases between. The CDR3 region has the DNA TGTGCCAGCAGTTTGACAGTAGCTAGGACAGATACGCAGTATTTT. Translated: CASSLTVARTDTQYF.

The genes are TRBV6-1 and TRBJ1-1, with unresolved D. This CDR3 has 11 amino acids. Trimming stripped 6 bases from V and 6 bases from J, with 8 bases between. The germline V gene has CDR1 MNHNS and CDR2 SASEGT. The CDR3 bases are TGTGCCAGCAGCGGTGGGCCTGAAGCTTTCTTT. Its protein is CASSGGPEAFF.

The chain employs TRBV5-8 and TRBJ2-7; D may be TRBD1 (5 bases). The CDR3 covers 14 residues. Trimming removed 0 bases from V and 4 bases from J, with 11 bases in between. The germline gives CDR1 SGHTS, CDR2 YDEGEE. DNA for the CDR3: TGTGCCAGCAGCTTGGCCGGCAGGGTTTACGAGCAGTACTTC. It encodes CASSLAGRVYEQYF. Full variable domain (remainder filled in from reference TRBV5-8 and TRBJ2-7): EAGVTQSPTHLIKTRGQQATLRCSPISGHTSVYWYQQALGLGLQFLLWYDEGEERNRGNFPPRFSGRQFPNYSSELNVNALELEDSALYLCASSLAGRVYEQYFGPGTRLTVT.

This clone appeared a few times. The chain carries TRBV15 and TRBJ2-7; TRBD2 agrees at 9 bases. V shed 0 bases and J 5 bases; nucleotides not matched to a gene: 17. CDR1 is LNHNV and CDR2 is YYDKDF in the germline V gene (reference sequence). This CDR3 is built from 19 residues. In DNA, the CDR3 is TGTGCCACCAGCAGAGAAACTTCTAGGGCGGGAGGGCCGAGGAACGAGCAGTACTTC. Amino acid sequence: CATSRETSRAGGPRNEQYF.

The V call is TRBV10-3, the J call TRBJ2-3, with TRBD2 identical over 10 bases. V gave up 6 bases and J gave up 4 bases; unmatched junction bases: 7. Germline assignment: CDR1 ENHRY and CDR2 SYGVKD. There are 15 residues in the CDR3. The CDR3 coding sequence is TGTGCCATCAGAAGCGGGAGGGCCAGGGCAGATACGCAGTATTTT. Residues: CAIRSGRARADTQYF.

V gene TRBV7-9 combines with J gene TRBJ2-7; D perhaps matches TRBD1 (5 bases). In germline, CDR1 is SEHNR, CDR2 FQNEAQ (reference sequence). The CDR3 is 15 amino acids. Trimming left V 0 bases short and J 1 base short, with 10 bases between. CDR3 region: CASSLAGVLSYEQYF. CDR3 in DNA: TGTGCCAGCAGCTTAGCAGGGGTTTTGTCCTACGAGCAGTACTTC.